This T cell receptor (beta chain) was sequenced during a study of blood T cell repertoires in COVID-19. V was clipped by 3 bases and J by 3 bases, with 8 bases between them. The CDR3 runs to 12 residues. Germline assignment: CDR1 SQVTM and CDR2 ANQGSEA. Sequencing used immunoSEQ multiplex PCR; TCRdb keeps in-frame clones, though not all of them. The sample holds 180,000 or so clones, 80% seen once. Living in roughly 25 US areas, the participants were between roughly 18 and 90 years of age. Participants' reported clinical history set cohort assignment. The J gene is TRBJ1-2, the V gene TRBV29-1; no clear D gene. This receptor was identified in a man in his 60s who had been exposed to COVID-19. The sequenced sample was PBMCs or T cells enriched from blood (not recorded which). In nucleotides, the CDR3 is TGCAGCGTTGACGACACCTACTATGGCTACACCTTC. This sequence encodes CSVDDTYYGYTF. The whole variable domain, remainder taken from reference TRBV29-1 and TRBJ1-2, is SAVISQKPSRDICQRGTSLTIQCQVDSQVTMMFWYRQQPGQSLTLIATANQGSEATYESGFVIDKFPISRPNLTFSTLTVSNMSPEDSSIYLCSVDDTYYGYTFGSGTRLTVV.